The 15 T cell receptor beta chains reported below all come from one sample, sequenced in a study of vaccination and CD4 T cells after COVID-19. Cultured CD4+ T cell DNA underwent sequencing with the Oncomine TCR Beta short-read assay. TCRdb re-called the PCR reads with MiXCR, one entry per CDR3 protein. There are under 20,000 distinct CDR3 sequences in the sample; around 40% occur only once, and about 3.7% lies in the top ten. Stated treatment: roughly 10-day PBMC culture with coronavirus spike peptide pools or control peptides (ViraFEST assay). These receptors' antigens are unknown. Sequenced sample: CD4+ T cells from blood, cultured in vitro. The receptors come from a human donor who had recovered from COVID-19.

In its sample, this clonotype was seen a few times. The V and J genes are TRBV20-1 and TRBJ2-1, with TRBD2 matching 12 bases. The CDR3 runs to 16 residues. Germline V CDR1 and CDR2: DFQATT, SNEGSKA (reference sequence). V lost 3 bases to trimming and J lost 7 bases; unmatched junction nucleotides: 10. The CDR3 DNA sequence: TGCAGTGCTAGCTTGTTTCCTAGCGGGAGGGGGAATGAGCAGTTCTTC. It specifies CSASLFPSGRGNEQFF.

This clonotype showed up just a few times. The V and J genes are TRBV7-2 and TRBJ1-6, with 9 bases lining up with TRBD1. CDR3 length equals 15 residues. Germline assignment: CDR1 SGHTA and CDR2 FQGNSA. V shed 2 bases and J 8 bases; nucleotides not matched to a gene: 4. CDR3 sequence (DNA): TGTGCCAGCAGCTTATTGGGACAGGGCGATTCACCCCTCCACTTT. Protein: CASSLLGQGDSPLHF.

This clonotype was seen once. In nucleotides, the CDR3 is TGTGCCAGCAGGCGCGGCGCCAGGGCCAGGTCGGGATCACCCCTCCACTTT. Translating it yields CASRRGARARSGSPLHF. J is TRBJ1-6 and V is TRBV28; D is perhaps TRBD1 (5 bases). Germline V gene lookup returns CDR1 MDHEN and CDR2 SYDVKM. This CDR3 region has 17 residues. Trimming took off 6 bases at V and 10 bases at J, with 25 bases between the two ends.

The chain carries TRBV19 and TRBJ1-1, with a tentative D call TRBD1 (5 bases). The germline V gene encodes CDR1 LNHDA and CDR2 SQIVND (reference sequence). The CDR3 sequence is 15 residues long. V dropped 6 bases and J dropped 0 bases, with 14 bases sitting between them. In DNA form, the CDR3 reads TGTGCCAGTAGGACCCCGGGACGGATGAACACTGAAGCTTTCTTT. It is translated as CASRTPGRMNTEAFF.

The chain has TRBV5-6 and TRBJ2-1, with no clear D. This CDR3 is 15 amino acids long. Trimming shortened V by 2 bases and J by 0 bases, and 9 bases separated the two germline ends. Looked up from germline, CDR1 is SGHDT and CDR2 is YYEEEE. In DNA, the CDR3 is TGTGCCAGCAGCTTTGGAGATTTCTCCTACAATGAGCAGTTCTTC. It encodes CASSFGDFSYNEQFF.

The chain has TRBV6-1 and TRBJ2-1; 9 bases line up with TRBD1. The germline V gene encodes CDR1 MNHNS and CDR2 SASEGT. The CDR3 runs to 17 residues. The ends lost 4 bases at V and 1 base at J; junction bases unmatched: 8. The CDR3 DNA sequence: TGTGCCAGCAGTGGGGGGACAGGGTCGTTGTCCTACAATGAGCAGTTCTTC. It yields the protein CASSGGTGSLSYNEQFF.

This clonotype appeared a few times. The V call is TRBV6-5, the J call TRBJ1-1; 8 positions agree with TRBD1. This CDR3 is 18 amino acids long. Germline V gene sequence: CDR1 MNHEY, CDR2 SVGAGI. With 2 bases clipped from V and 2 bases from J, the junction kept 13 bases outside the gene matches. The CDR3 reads CASSYLTRGQGYNTEAFF. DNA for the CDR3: TGTGCCAGCAGTTACCTTACCCGAGGACAGGGCTATAACACTGAAGCTTTCTTT.

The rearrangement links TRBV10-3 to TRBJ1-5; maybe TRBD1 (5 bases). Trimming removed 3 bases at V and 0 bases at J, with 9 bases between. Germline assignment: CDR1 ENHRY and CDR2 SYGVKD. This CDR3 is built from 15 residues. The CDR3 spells CAISDSDSSNQPQHF. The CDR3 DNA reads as TGTGCCATCAGTGACTCCGACAGTAGCAATCAGCCCCAGCATTTT.

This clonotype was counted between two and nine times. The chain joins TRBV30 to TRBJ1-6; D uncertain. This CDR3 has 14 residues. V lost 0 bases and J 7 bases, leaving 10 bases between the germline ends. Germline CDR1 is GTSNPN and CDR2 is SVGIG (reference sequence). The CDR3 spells CAWSVRQGNSPLHF. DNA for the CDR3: TGTGCCTGGAGTGTACGTCAAGGGAATTCACCCCTCCACTTT.

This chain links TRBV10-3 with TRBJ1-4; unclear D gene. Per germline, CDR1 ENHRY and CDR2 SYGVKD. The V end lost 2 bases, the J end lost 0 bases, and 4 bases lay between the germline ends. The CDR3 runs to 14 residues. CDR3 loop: CAISEDTTNEKLFF. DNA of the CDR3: TGTGCCATCAGTGAGGACACAACTAATGAAAAACTGTTTTTT.

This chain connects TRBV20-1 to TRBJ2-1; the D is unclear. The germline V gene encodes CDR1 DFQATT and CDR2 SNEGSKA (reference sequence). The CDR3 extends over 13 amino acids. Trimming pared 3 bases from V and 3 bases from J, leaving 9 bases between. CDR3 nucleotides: TGCAGTGCTAGGGCCCGAGTCTACAATGAGCAGTTCTTC. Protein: CSARARVYNEQFF.

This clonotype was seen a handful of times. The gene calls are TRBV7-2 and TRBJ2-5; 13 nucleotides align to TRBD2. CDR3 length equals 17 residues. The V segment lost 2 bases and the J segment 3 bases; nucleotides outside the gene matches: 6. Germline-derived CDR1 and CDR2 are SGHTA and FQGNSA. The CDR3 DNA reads TGTGCCAGCAGCTTATCCGGGACTAGCGGGATAGAAGAGACCCAGTACTTC. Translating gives CASSLSGTSGIEETQYF.

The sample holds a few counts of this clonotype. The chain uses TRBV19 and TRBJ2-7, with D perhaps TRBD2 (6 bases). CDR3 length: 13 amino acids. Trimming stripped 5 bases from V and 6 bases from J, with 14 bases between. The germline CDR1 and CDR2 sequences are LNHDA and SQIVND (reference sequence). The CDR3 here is CASSVGRRGEQYF. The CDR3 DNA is TGTGCCAGTAGTGTAGGCAGGAGGGGCGAGCAGTACTTC. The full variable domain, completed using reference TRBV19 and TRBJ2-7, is DGGITQSPKYLFRKEGQNVTLSCEQNLNHDAMYWYRQDPGQGLRLIYYSQIVNDFQKGDIAEGYSVSREKKESFPLTVTSAQKNPTAFYLCASSVGRRGEQYFGPGTRLTVT.

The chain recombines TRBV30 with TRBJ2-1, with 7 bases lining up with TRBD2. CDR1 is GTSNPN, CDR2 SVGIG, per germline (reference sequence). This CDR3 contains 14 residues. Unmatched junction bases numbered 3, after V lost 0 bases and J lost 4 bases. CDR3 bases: TGTGCCTGGAGTGTACTAGCGCAATACAATGAGCAGTTCTTC. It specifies CAWSVLAQYNEQFF. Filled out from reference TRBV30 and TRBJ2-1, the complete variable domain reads SQTIHQWPATLVQPVGSPLSLECTVEGTSNPNLYWYRQAAGRGLQLLFYSVGIGQISSEVPQNLSASRPQDRQFILSSKKLLLSDSGFYLCAWSVLAQYNEQFFGPGTRLTVL.

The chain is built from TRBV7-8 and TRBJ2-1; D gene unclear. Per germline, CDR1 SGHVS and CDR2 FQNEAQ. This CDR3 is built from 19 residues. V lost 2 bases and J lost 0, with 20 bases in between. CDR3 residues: CASSLKLFLGQSSYNEQFF. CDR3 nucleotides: TGTGCCAGCAGCTTAAAGCTTTTTCTGGGCCAGAGCTCCTACAATGAGCAGTTCTTC.